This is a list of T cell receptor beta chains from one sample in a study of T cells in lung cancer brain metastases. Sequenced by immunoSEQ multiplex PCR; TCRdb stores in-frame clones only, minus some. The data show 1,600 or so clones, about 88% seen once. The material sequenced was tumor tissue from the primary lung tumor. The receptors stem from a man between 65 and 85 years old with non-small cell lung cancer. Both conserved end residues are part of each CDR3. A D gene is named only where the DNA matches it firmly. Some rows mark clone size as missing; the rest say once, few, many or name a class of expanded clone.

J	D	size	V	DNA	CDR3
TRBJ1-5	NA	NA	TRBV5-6	TGTGCCAGCAGCTTGACCCCGAACCAGCCCCAGCATTTT	CASSLTPNQPQHF
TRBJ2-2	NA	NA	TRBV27	TGTGCCAGCAGTTTATTGCGGATGTCCGGGGAGCTGTTTTTT	CASSLLRMSGELFF
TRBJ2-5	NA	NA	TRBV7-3	TGTGCCAGCAGCTCGACCGGTACTGGCTTGGCGGAGACCCAGTACTTC	CASSSTGTGLAETQYF
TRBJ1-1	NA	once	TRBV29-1	TGCAGCGTTGACAGGGTGGGCACTGAAGCTTTCTTT	CSVDRVGTEAFF
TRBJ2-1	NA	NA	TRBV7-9	TGTGCCAGCAGCCGCGGAGATGCAAATCCCCATGAGCAGTTCTTC	CASSRGDANPHEQFF
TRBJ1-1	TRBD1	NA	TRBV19	TGTGCCAGTACCTGGGACAGGAACACTGAAGCTTTCTTT	CASTWDRNTEAFF
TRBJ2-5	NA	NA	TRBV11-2	TGTGCCAGCAGCTTCTTGGCGGGACGAGAGACCCAGTACTTC	CASSFLAGRETQYF
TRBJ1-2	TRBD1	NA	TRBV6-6	TGTGCCAGCAGGAGGACAGGGGCGAAGGATGGCTACACCTTC	CASRRTGAKDGYTF
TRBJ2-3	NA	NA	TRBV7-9	TGTGCCAGCAGCCCGCGGGGTAAGACAGATACGCAGTATTTT	CASSPRGKTDTQYF
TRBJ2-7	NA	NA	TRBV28	TGTGCCAGCAGTAGCGGTCCCTACGAGCAGTACTTC	CASSSGPYEQYF
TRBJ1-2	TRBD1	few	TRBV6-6	TGTGCCAGCAGTTCCGGCGCAGGGGGCGGGTATGGCTACACCTTC	CASSSGAGGGYGYTF
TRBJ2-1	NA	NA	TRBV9	TGTGCCAGCAGCGTAGCCACGGGGGCCACCTACAATGAGCAGTTCTTC	CASSVATGATYNEQFF
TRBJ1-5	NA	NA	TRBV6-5	TGTGCCAGCGTGACGGGGGATCAGCCCCAGCATTTT	CASVTGDQPQHF
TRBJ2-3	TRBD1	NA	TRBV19	TGTGCCAGTAGCCCGACAGGGGGCGTAGCGGGCTACGCCCGGGATACGCAGTATTTT	CASSPTGGVAGYARDTQYF
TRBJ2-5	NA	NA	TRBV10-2	TGCGCCAGCAGTTACGGTTATCGGGAGACCCAGTACTTC	CASSYGYRETQYF